These 5 T cell receptor beta chains were all obtained from the same sample, sequenced in a study of blood T cell repertoires in COVID-19. Produced via immunoSEQ multiplex PCR; TCRdb's table is partial and in-frame only. Of roughly 180,000 clones listed, about 84% are singletons. Sequenced: PBMCs or T cells enriched from blood (not recorded which). The receptors here all came from a woman in her forties with acute COVID-19.

The rearrangement links TRBV7-8 to TRBJ2-5; the match to TRBD1 covers 7 bases. The trim removed 1 base at V and 4 bases at J, leaving 9 bases unmatched. This CDR3 is 16 amino acids long. Germline V CDR1 and CDR2: SGHVS, FQNEAQ. The CDR3 spells CASSLGEGANGETQYF. As DNA, the CDR3 is TGTGCCAGCAGCTTAGGCGAGGGGGCGAACGGAGAGACCCAGTACTTC.

The V gene is TRBV10-3, the J gene TRBJ2-2, with 7 bases matching TRBD1. The germline V gene encodes CDR1 ENHRY and CDR2 SYGVKD. The CDR3 has 14 amino acids. Trimming at V came to 8 bases and at J to 4 bases, leaving 7 bases not matched to a gene. The CDR3 spells CAIGRDSFTGELFF. The CDR3, as DNA: TGTGCCATCGGAAGGGACAGCTTCACCGGGGAGCTGTTTTTT.

The chain is built from TRBV27 and TRBJ1-2; 12 bases match TRBD1. This CDR3 comprises 15 residues. CDR1 is MNHEY and CDR2 is SMNVEV in the germline V gene (reference sequence). V lost 4 bases and J lost 4; bases outside the gene matches: 4. Written as DNA, the CDR3 is TGTGCCAGCAGTTCGGGGACAGGGGGCTTCTATGGCTACACCTTC. This codes for CASSSGTGGFYGYTF.

The CDR3 nucleotides read TGTGCCAGCAGCTTAGGTGGGACAGTGAACACTGAAGCTTTCTTT. Translated: CASSLGGTVNTEAFF. The chain has TRBV7-9 and TRBJ1-1; TRBD1 aligns across 7 bases. This CDR3 contains 15 residues. J gave up 0 bases and V 1 base, and 2 bases lay outside the gene matches. The V gene's germline CDR1 is SEHNR and CDR2 FQNEAQ (reference sequence). Combining the CDR3 with reference TRBV7-9 and TRBJ1-1 gives the whole variable domain DTGVSQNPRHKITKRGQNVTFRCDPISEHNRLYWYRQTLGQGPEFLTYFQNEAQLEKSRLLSDRFSAERPKGSFSTLEIQRTEQGDSAMYLCASSLGGTVNTEAFFGQGTRLTVV.

V usage is TRBV30 and J usage is TRBJ1-4, with D perhaps TRBD1 (5 bases). V gave up 0 bases and J gave up 6 bases, with 14 bases separating them. Germline assignment: CDR1 GTSNPN and CDR2 SVGIG (reference sequence). This CDR3 comprises 15 residues. CDR3 DNA: TGTGCCTGGAGTGTACAGGCGGATGGGGATGAAAAACTGTTTTTT. Protein product: CAWSVQADGDEKLFF.